The 27 T cell receptor beta chains listed next were all sequenced from one sample in a study of pediatric ulcerative colitis. During colonoscopy, one to two rectal pinch biopsies were collected. Sequenced by immunoSEQ multiplex PCR; TCRdb stores in-frame clones only, minus some. In the table there are around 20,000 clones, around 74% of which are singletons. Sequences were obtained from gut tissue. These receptors were taken from a boy aged 10-17 years with moderate ulcerative colitis.

With respect to this clone: A junction boundary mismatches the germline segment, possibly from a read error. The chain uses TRBV6-1 and TRBJ2-1; possible D gene TRBD2, 6 bases. The CDR3 has 14 amino acids. CDR1 is MNHNS and CDR2 is SASEGT in the germline V gene. The CDR3, as DNA: TGTGCCAGCAGTCCCGGGACTCCTCTGAATGGGCAGTTCTTC. Amino acid sequence: CASSPGTPLNGQFF.

The genes are TRBV9 and TRBJ1-4; D remains ambiguous. The V gene lost 1 base and the J gene lost 0 bases, with 7 bases spanning the gap. Germline CDR1 reads SGDLS; CDR2 reads YYNGEE. This CDR3 has 15 amino acids. The CDR3 here is CASSVRVSTNEKLFF. CDR3 nucleotide sequence: TGTGCCAGCAGCGTAAGGGTATCAACTAATGAAAAACTGTTTTTT.

The rearrangement uses TRBV5-1 and TRBJ1-1, with a weak D call TRBD1 (6 bases). The V gene lost 3 bases and the J gene lost 2 bases, with 11 bases spanning the gap. CDR1 is SGHRS, CDR2 YFSETQ, per germline. The CDR3 loop spans 14 amino acids. This CDR3 reads CASSSDRVNTEAFF. The CDR3 bases are TGCGCCAGCAGCTCGGACAGAGTAAACACTGAAGCTTTCTTT. Variable domain in full (rest from reference TRBV5-1 and TRBJ1-1): KAGVTQTPRYLIKTRGQQVTLSCSPISGHRSVSWYQQTPGQGLQFLFEYFSETQRNKGNFPGRFSGRQFSNSRSEMNVSTLELGDSALYLCASSSDRVNTEAFFGQGTRLTVV.

This clone was seen just once. The V gene is TRBV19, the J gene TRBJ2-5, with D unclear. Germline V gives CDR1 LNHDA, CDR2 SQIVND (reference sequence). V lost 4 bases and J 5 bases, leaving 11 bases between the germline ends. The CDR3 spans 13 residues. Here the CDR3 reads CASSTWGWETQYF. The DNA of the CDR3 is TGTGCCAGTAGTACCTGGGGTTGGGAGACCCAGTACTTC.

The chain carries TRBV29-1 and TRBJ1-1; D perhaps matches TRBD1 (6 bases). Germline values: CDR1 SQVTM, CDR2 ANQGSEA. V was shortened by 7 bases and J by 3 bases, with 18 bases between the two germline ends. The CDR3 is 14 residues long. The CDR3 reads CSAGGAGEYTEAFF. In DNA form, the CDR3 reads TGCAGCGCTGGGGGGGCAGGGGAGTACACTGAAGCTTTCTTT.

The chain combines TRBV5-4 with TRBJ2-7; 12 nucleotides line up with TRBD2. The CDR3 spans 15 residues. The J segment lost 4 bases and the V segment lost 3 bases, leaving 5 bases of the junction unmatched. The germline V gene has CDR1 SGHNT and CDR2 YYREEE (reference sequence). The DNA for the CDR3 is TGTGCCAGCAGCTCAAGACTAGCGGGAGAATACGAGCAGTACTTC. Translated, it gives CASSSRLAGEYEQYF.

This chain's CDR3 is CASSDSSGAYGYTF. Written as DNA, the CDR3 is TGTGCCAGCAGTGACTCGAGTGGAGCCTATGGCTACACCTTC. The V gene is TRBV6-4, the J gene TRBJ1-2; no clear D gene. Trimming took off 0 bases at V and 4 bases at J, with 9 bases between the two ends. Looked up from germline, CDR1 is MRHNA and CDR2 is SNTAGT. The CDR3 consists of 14 residues.

The chain employs TRBV5-4 and TRBJ1-6; a weak D match, TRBD1 (6 bases). V was cut by 4 bases and J by 3 bases, with 14 bases left in between. The length of the CDR3 is 16 residues. Germline V gene sequence: CDR1 SGHNT, CDR2 YYREEE (reference sequence). CDR3 sequence: CASSLYRDYYNSPLHF. CDR3 DNA sequence: TGTGCCAGCAGCCTCTACAGGGATTACTATAATTCACCCCTCCACTTT.

The V and J genes are TRBV28 and TRBJ1-5, with D unresolved. CDR1 is MDHEN, CDR2 SYDVKM, per germline. Trimming shortened V by 7 bases and J by 0 bases, and 13 bases separated the two germline ends. The CDR3 covers 15 residues. CDR3 DNA sequence: TGTGCCAGCATCCTTATGTCCTATAGCAATCAGCCCCAGCATTTT. Its translation: CASILMSYSNQPQHF.

The genes are TRBV9 and TRBJ2-2; D possibly corresponds to TRBD1 (6 bases). The CDR3 extends over 14 amino acids. Germline CDR1 is SGDLS and CDR2 is YYNGEE. Trimming took off 0 bases at V and 10 bases at J, with 13 bases between the two ends. CDR3 bases: TGTGCCAGCAGCGTAGAACAGGGCAGGGAGGAGCTGTTTTTT. This translates into CASSVEQGREELFF.

This clone is labeled as medium-sized. The V and J genes are TRBV5-1 and TRBJ2-2; D not certain. The CDR3 contains 15 residues. Germline-derived CDR1 and CDR2 are SGHRS and YFSETQ. V shed 5 bases and J shed 1 base, with 12 bases lying between them. DNA for the CDR3: TGCGCCAGCAGTCCGGTAAGACAGAACACCGGGGAGCTGTTTTTT. Its protein is CASSPVRQNTGELFF.

V is TRBV30 and J is TRBJ1-1; D is undetermined. The CDR3 is made up of 13 amino acids. Germline CDR1 reads GTSNPN; CDR2 reads SVGIG (reference sequence). Trimming pared 0 bases from V and 11 bases from J, leaving 16 bases between. For the CDR3, the DNA is TGTGCCTGGAGTGTACTTGTGGGGATCGGGGCTTTCTTT. Encoded protein: CAWSVLVGIGAFF. Using reference TRBV30 and TRBJ1-1 for the parts outside the CDR3, the full variable domain is SQTIHQWPATLVQPVGSPLSLECTVEGTSNPNLYWYRQAAGRGLQLLFYSVGIGQISSEVPQNLSASRPQDRQFILSSKKLLLSDSGFYLCAWSVLVGIGAFFGQGTRLTVV.

The rearrangement links TRBV4-2 to TRBJ1-5, with D perhaps matching TRBD1 (6 bases). Germline V gene data show CDR1 as LGHNA and CDR2 as YNFKEQ. The CDR3 covers 15 residues. Trimming removed 4 bases from V and 7 bases from J, with 17 bases in between. The CDR3 DNA follows: TGTGCCAGCAGCCCTACATGGGGGGCAAAGCAGCCCCAGCATTTT. Translating gives CASSPTWGAKQPQHF.

The chain is built from TRBV7-9 and TRBJ2-7, with 8 bases aligning to TRBD2. The CDR3 loop spans 16 amino acids. The germline CDR1 and CDR2 sequences are SEHNR and FQNEAQ (reference sequence). Germline trimming cut 5 bases from V and 6 bases from J; bases unmatched to any gene: 15. The CDR3 sequence is CASSATGTSYLVEQYF. CDR3 DNA: TGTGCCAGCAGCGCCACCGGGACTAGTTATTTGGTCGAGCAGTACTTC.

The chain is built from TRBV20-1 and TRBJ1-4; D gene ambiguous. V shed 0 bases and J shed 11 bases, with 7 bases lying between them. The CDR3 consists of 11 residues. CDR1 is DFQATT, CDR2 SNEGSKA, per germline (reference sequence). CDR3 residues: CSARDEGKLFF. The CDR3 nucleotides are TGCAGTGCTAGAGATGAAGGCAAACTGTTTTTT.

This clone was recorded only once. In nucleotides, the CDR3 is TGCGCCAGCAGCTTGGGAGCAGGGACAGATGGCTACACCTTC. It yields the protein CASSLGAGTDGYTF. V usage is TRBV5-1 and J usage is TRBJ1-2; 7 nucleotides line up with TRBD1. V trimming: 0 bases; J trimming: 6 bases; junction bases outside the gene matches: 5. Germline V gene lookup returns CDR1 SGHRS and CDR2 YFSETQ. The CDR3 loop spans 14 amino acids.

V and J are TRBV13 and TRBJ1-3; tentative D call: TRBD1 (5 bases). The CDR3 is 14 residues long. Trimming took 8 bases from V and 4 from J, leaving 15 bases between them. CDR1 and CDR2 from the germline V gene are PRHDT and FYEKMQ (reference sequence). CDR3 in DNA: TGTGCCAGCGCAGGGATCTTAGCCGGAAACACCATATATTTT. This gives the protein CASAGILAGNTIYF. The variable domain in full, completed from reference TRBV13 and TRBJ1-3, reads AAGVIQSPRHLIKEKRETATLKCYPIPRHDTVYWYQQGPGQDPQFLISFYEKMQSDKGSIPDRFSAQQFSDYHSELNMSSLELGDSALYFCASAGILAGNTIYFGEGSWLTVV.

The chain has TRBV7-3 and TRBJ2-7; either TRBD1 or TRBD2 may supply D (5 bases each). The CDR3 length is 14 residues. V dropped 6 bases and J dropped 6 bases, with 18 bases sitting between them. The V gene's germline CDR1 is SGHTA and CDR2 FQGTGA. CDR3 coding DNA: TGTGCCAGCAGTCCCAGAGCCGGGGCGGTCGAGCAGTACTTC. Its translation: CASSPRAGAVEQYF.

V and J are TRBV27 and TRBJ2-1; unclear D gene. This CDR3 comprises 17 residues. Looked up from germline, CDR1 is MNHEY and CDR2 is SMNVEV (reference sequence). Between the trimmed V and J ends, which lost 8 bases and 6 bases, there was a span of 26 bases. The CDR3 sequence is CASSDQAELVQFNEQFF. Written as DNA, the CDR3 is TGTGCCAGCTCAGACCAAGCCGAGCTTGTTCAATTCAATGAGCAGTTCTTC.

V gene TRBV2 combines with J gene TRBJ2-7, with 9 bases aligning to TRBD1. The V and J ends lost 8 bases and 3 bases, in that order; junction bases with no gene match: 2. Germline lookup yields CDR1 SNHLY and CDR2 FYNNEI. This CDR3 is built from 12 residues. The CDR3 spells CASETGGYEQYF. CDR3 sequence (DNA): TGTGCCAGCGAGACAGGGGGCTACGAGCAGTACTTC.

As for this clone: Mismatch with germline at one junction end may stem from a read error. The chain uses TRBV11-2 and TRBJ2-7; D is possibly TRBD2 (6 bases). The CDR3 contains 16 residues. Germline V gene data show CDR1 as SGHAT and CDR2 as FQNNGV. CDR3 nucleotide sequence: TGTGCCAGCACCTCCATCCCGGGACTCACCTCCCACGAGCAGTACTTC. Protein: CASTSIPGLTSHEQYF.

The chain combines TRBV4-1 with TRBJ2-3, with D tentatively TRBD2 (6 bases). Trimming removed 0 bases at V and 6 bases at J, with 13 bases between. Germline V gene data show CDR1 as MGHRA and CDR2 as YSYEKL. The length of the CDR3 is 15 residues. Written as DNA, the CDR3 is TGCGCCAGCAGCCAAGATCATACGGGGGTTGATACGCAGTATTTT. Translated, it gives CASSQDHTGVDTQYF.

The chain carries TRBV19 and TRBJ1-2, with D unclear. Trimming took 6 bases from V and 1 from J, leaving 6 bases between them. Germline CDR1 is LNHDA and CDR2 is SQIVND (reference sequence). The CDR3 has 12 residues. The CDR3 bases are TGTGCCAGTAGAGCGGTTAACTATGGCTACACCTTC. Translated: CASRAVNYGYTF.

The chain couples TRBV4-1 to TRBJ2-7; 8 nucleotides align to TRBD1. After removal of 0 bases from V and 2 bases from J, the junction contained 12 bases not matched to a gene. The CDR3 loop spans 18 amino acids. Germline V gene sequence: CDR1 MGHRA, CDR2 YSYEKL. The CDR3 DNA sequence: TGCGCCAGCAGCCAAGACAGTATACCCGGGACAGGTCCCTACGAGCAGTACTTC. As protein: CASSQDSIPGTGPYEQYF.

The genes are TRBV2 and TRBJ2-5, with 10 bases fitting TRBD1. Germline V gene data show CDR1 as SNHLY and CDR2 as FYNNEI. With V trimmed by 7 bases and J by 2 bases, 7 bases remained unmatched. The CDR3 runs to 15 residues. CDR3 loop: CASTTGGTGQETQYF. CDR3 in DNA: TGTGCCAGCACGACAGGGGGCACAGGTCAAGAGACCCAGTACTTC. Full variable domain (rest looked up from reference TRBV2 and TRBJ2-5): EPEVTQTPSHQVTQMGQEVILRCVPISNHLYFYWYRQILGQKVEFLVSFYNNEISEKSEIFDDQFSVERPDGSNFTLKIRSTKLEDSAMYFCASTTGGTGQETQYFGPGTRLLVL.

The chain recombines TRBV9 with TRBJ1-2; D not certain. V was shortened by 0 bases and J by 8 bases, with 11 bases between the two germline ends. Looked up from germline, CDR1 is SGDLS and CDR2 is YYNGEE. CDR3 length: 13 amino acids. CDR3 sequence (DNA): TGTGCCAGCAGCGTAGATGGGATCGGCGGCTACACCTTC. Translated: CASSVDGIGGYTF.

V gene TRBV6-1 combines with J gene TRBJ1-1; 8 bases align to TRBD1. Germline trimming cut 4 bases from V and 1 base from J; bases unmatched to any gene: 5. Per the germline V gene, CDR1 is MNHNS and CDR2 is SASEGT. The CDR3 length is 15 residues. CDR3 DNA: TGTGCCAGCAGTGGGGGGGACAGGCCGAACACTGAAGCTTTCTTT. Translated: CASSGGDRPNTEAFF.